This TCR beta chain was documented in a study of neurological immune-mediated disorders. In regard to this clonotype: Its antigen remains unknown.

Study-wide points: Private repertoires in all groups were suggested by the finding that expanded clones across subjects shared no CDR3 amino acid sequences.

MiXCR, applied by TCRdb to the 5' RACE reads, yields one record per CDR3 protein. The sample includes nearly 30,000 distinct CDR3 sequences, about an eighth of them seen just once. The CDR3 runs 14 residues. Trimming pared 5 bases from V and 7 bases from J, leaving 17 bases between. Per germline, CDR1 SEHNR and CDR2 FQNEAQ (reference sequence). V gene TRBV7-9 combines with J gene TRBJ2-5; a possible D gene is TRBD1 (5 bases). The receptor comes from a woman aged 60-75 years in good health. The source material was PBMCs. The CDR3 spells CASSLDSPLGTQYF. CDR3 sequence (DNA): TGTGCCAGCAGCCTCGACAGCCCTCTGGGGACCCAGTACTTC.